These T cell receptor beta chains were read from a single sample in a study of blood T cell repertoires in COVID-19. Sequencing used immunoSEQ multiplex PCR; TCRdb keeps in-frame clones, though not all of them. The data hold some 700,000 clones, with 90% observed a single time. The sequencing sample was made of peripheral blood. Receptor source: a woman between 18 and 30 years old with acute or convalescent COVID-19. CDR3s include the opening cysteine and the closing phenylalanine or tryptophan. The order of the fields is J gene, clone size, D gene, V gene, CDR3 protein, CDR3 DNA. A D gene is named only where the DNA matches it firmly. Size tells how often a clone was seen (once, few, many) or the class of an expanded clone, and some rows leave it out.

j_call: TRBJ1-1; clone_size: few; d_call: TRBD1; v_call: TRBV6-5; cdr3_aa: CASSPVMEGATEAFF; cdr3_nt: TGTGCCAGCAGTCCCGTTATGGAGGGGGCGACTGAAGCTTTCTTT
j_call: TRBJ1-2; clone_size: .; d_call: TRBD1; v_call: TRBV5-5; cdr3_aa: CASSLGAGGPFNYGYTF; cdr3_nt: TGTGCCAGCAGCTTGGGGGCAGGGGGCCCATTCAACTATGGCTACACCTTC
j_call: TRBJ1-1; clone_size: .; d_call: TRBD1; v_call: TRBV6-2/TRBV6-3; cdr3_aa: CASSYPPNRGRTEAFF; cdr3_nt: TGTGCCAGCAGTTACCCGCCCAACAGGGGGAGGACTGAAGCTTTCTTT
j_call: TRBJ1-3; clone_size: .; d_call: .; v_call: TRBV4-1; cdr3_aa: CASSQPLKEIGNTIYF; cdr3_nt: TGCGCCAGCAGCCAGCCACTAAAAGAAATAGGAAACACCATATATTTT
j_call: TRBJ2-3; clone_size: .; d_call: .; v_call: TRBV10-3; cdr3_aa: CATVDQGDTQYF; cdr3_nt: TGTGCCACCGTCGATCAGGGGGATACGCAGTATTTT
j_call: TRBJ1-3; clone_size: .; d_call: .; v_call: TRBV7-9; cdr3_aa: CASSLFGFPYGNTIYF; cdr3_nt: TGTGCCAGCAGCTTATTCGGTTTCCCTTACGGAAACACCATATATTTT
j_call: TRBJ2-2; clone_size: .; d_call: .; v_call: TRBV19; cdr3_aa: CASSPGGTGELFF; cdr3_nt: TGTGCCAGTAGCCCCGGTGGTACCGGGGAGCTGTTTTTT
j_call: TRBJ2-3; clone_size: .; d_call: TRBD2; v_call: TRBV19; cdr3_aa: CASSIDAGGTQYF; cdr3_nt: TGTGCCAGTAGTATAGATGCGGGGGGTACGCAGTATTTT
j_call: TRBJ2-7; clone_size: few; d_call: .; v_call: TRBV7-6; cdr3_aa: CASNRGGALYEQYF; cdr3_nt: TGTGCCAGCAACCGGGGTGGAGCCCTCTACGAGCAGTACTTC
j_call: TRBJ1-3; clone_size: .; d_call: TRBD1; v_call: TRBV15; cdr3_aa: CATSRDALAGGINTIYF; cdr3_nt: TGTGCCACCAGCAGAGATGCTCTTGCAGGGGGGATAAACACCATATATTTT
j_call: TRBJ1-1; clone_size: .; d_call: .; v_call: TRBV5-1; cdr3_aa: CASSLDRGWAFF; cdr3_nt: TGCGCCAGCAGCTTGGATAGGGGTTGGGCTTTCTTT
j_call: TRBJ2-1; clone_size: .; d_call: TRBD1; v_call: TRBV9; cdr3_aa: CASSPPAGTGGRNEQFF; cdr3_nt: TGTGCCAGCAGCCCACCGGCTGGGACAGGGGGCCGCAATGAGCAGTTCTTC
j_call: TRBJ2-3; clone_size: .; d_call: TRBD1; v_call: TRBV23-1; cdr3_aa: CASSQWDRRTDTQYF; cdr3_nt: TGCGCCAGCAGCCAATGGGACAGACGCACAGATACGCAGTATTTT
j_call: TRBJ1-1; clone_size: .; d_call: .; v_call: TRBV27; cdr3_aa: CASSLGSGGGEAFF; cdr3_nt: TGTGCCAGCAGTTTAGGGTCCGGAGGAGGTGAAGCTTTCTTT
j_call: TRBJ2-3; clone_size: .; d_call: .; v_call: TRBV3-1/TRBV3-2; cdr3_aa: CASSQWLLGATDTQYF; cdr3_nt: TGTGCCAGCAGCCAATGGTTGCTAGGGGCCACAGATACGCAGTATTTT
j_call: TRBJ1-1; clone_size: .; d_call: .; v_call: TRBV30; cdr3_aa: CAWTVILNTEAFF; cdr3_nt: TGTGCCTGGACAGTAATTCTTAACACTGAAGCTTTCTTT
j_call: TRBJ2-1; clone_size: .; d_call: TRBD1; v_call: TRBV18; cdr3_aa: CASSPGTGGPPSYNEQFF; cdr3_nt: TGTGCCAGCTCTCCAGGGACAGGGGGCCCCCCCTCCTACAATGAGCAGTTCTTC
j_call: TRBJ2-3; clone_size: .; d_call: TRBD2; v_call: TRBV9; cdr3_aa: CASSVGTSPYTDTQYF; cdr3_nt: TGTGCCAGCAGCGTAGGGACTAGCCCTTACACAGATACGCAGTATTTT
j_call: TRBJ2-1; clone_size: .; d_call: .; v_call: TRBV11-1; cdr3_aa: CASSPLRGSYNEQFF; cdr3_nt: TGTGCCAGCAGCCCATTACGGGGCTCCTACAATGAGCAGTTCTTC
j_call: TRBJ2-2; clone_size: .; d_call: TRBD1; v_call: TRBV28; cdr3_aa: CASRAGQGNTGELFF; cdr3_nt: TGTGCCAGCAGGGCGGGACAGGGTAATACCGGGGAGCTGTTTTTT
j_call: TRBJ2-7; clone_size: .; d_call: .; v_call: TRBV3-1/TRBV3-2; cdr3_aa: CASSPPSSYEQYF; cdr3_nt: TGTGCCAGCAGCCCTCCGAGCTCCTACGAGCAGTACTTC
j_call: TRBJ1-1; clone_size: .; d_call: TRBD1; v_call: TRBV11-1; cdr3_aa: CASSQMTGGNTEAFF; cdr3_nt: TGTGCCAGCAGCCAAATGACAGGGGGGAACACTGAAGCTTTCTTT
j_call: TRBJ1-2; clone_size: .; d_call: .; v_call: TRBV9; cdr3_aa: CASGRSNYGYTF; cdr3_nt: TGTGCCAGCGGGCGCTCGAACTATGGCTACACCTTC
j_call: TRBJ1-6; clone_size: .; d_call: .; v_call: TRBV5-4; cdr3_aa: CASSLRGGRDSPLHF; cdr3_nt: TGTGCCAGCAGCTTGCGAGGGGGAAGGGATTCACCCCTCCACTTT
j_call: TRBJ2-2; clone_size: once; d_call: TRBD1; v_call: TRBV2; cdr3_aa: CASSELGQGAYPGELFF; cdr3_nt: TGTGCCAGCAGTGAACTAGGACAGGGGGCTTATCCCGGGGAGCTGTTTTTT
j_call: TRBJ2-3; clone_size: .; d_call: TRBD2; v_call: TRBV6-1; cdr3_aa: CASSEQQRGQDTQYF; cdr3_nt: TGTGCCAGCAGTGAACAGCAGCGGGGCCAAGATACGCAGTATTTT
j_call: TRBJ1-1; clone_size: .; d_call: .; v_call: TRBV11-2; cdr3_aa: CASESAVNTEAFF; cdr3_nt: TGTGCCAGTGAATCCGCAGTAAACACTGAAGCTTTCTTT
j_call: TRBJ1-1; clone_size: .; d_call: TRBD1; v_call: TRBV19; cdr3_aa: CASSIRQGATEAFF; cdr3_nt: TGTGCCAGTAGTATACGACAGGGGGCCACTGAAGCTTTCTTT
j_call: TRBJ2-7; clone_size: .; d_call: .; v_call: TRBV29-1; cdr3_aa: CSVEYFEGSNYEQYF; cdr3_nt: TGCAGCGTTGAATATTTCGAGGGCAGCAACTACGAGCAGTACTTC
j_call: TRBJ2-5; clone_size: once; d_call: .; v_call: TRBV6-2/TRBV6-3; cdr3_aa: CASSYSKATTPNF; cdr3_nt: TGTGCCAGCAGTTACTCGAAGGCTACTACTCCCAACTTC
j_call: TRBJ1-2; clone_size: .; d_call: .; v_call: TRBV29-1; cdr3_aa: CSVVGQIYGYTF; cdr3_nt: TGCAGCGTTGTTGGACAGATCTATGGCTACACCTTC
j_call: TRBJ2-7; clone_size: .; d_call: TRBD2; v_call: TRBV28; cdr3_aa: CASSDPGLRGYEQYF; cdr3_nt: TGTGCCAGCAGTGACCCGGGACTAAGGGGTTACGAGCAGTACTTC
j_call: TRBJ2-3; clone_size: .; d_call: TRBD1; v_call: TRBV2; cdr3_aa: CASSGDRGLDTQYF; cdr3_nt: TGTGCCAGCAGTGGGGACAGGGGATTGGATACGCAGTATTTT
j_call: TRBJ1-5; clone_size: .; d_call: TRBD1; v_call: TRBV6-4; cdr3_aa: CATRVTGGPQPQHF; cdr3_nt: TGTGCCACCAGAGTCACAGGGGGCCCTCAGCCCCAGCATTTT
j_call: TRBJ1-5; clone_size: .; d_call: .; v_call: TRBV2; cdr3_aa: CASSKDYSNQPQHF; cdr3_nt: TGTGCCAGCAGTAAGGACTATAGCAATCAGCCCCAGCATTTT
j_call: TRBJ2-2; clone_size: .; d_call: .; v_call: TRBV12-5; cdr3_aa: CASGLVYGTGELFF; cdr3_nt: TGTGCTAGTGGTTTGGTCTACGGGACCGGGGAGCTGTTTTTT
j_call: TRBJ2-3; clone_size: .; d_call: .; v_call: TRBV2; cdr3_aa: CASSGGSERANTDTQYF; cdr3_nt: TGTGCCAGCAGTGGGGGATCGGAGCGGGCCAACACAGATACGCAGTATTTT
j_call: TRBJ2-7; clone_size: .; d_call: .; v_call: TRBV30; cdr3_aa: CAWSVVRGEQYF; cdr3_nt: TGTGCCTGGAGTGTGGTTAGGGGAGAGCAGTACTTC
j_call: TRBJ2-6; clone_size: .; d_call: TRBD1; v_call: TRBV19; cdr3_aa: CASIPGQAFSGANVLTF; cdr3_nt: TGTGCCAGTATTCCAGGACAGGCCTTCTCTGGGGCCAACGTCCTGACTTTC
j_call: TRBJ1-1; clone_size: .; d_call: .; v_call: TRBV28; cdr3_aa: CASNTYTNTEAFF; cdr3_nt: TGTGCCAGCAATACATACACCAACACTGAAGCTTTCTTT